Below, 27 T cell receptor beta chains from the same sample are listed, as sequenced in a study of cytomegalovirus exposure and HLA in healthy donors. The PCR ran on 60 Vbeta and 13 Jbeta primers. The method was immunoSEQ multiplex PCR; TCRdb's version includes in-frame clones alone and lacks a portion of them. This table holds roughly 120,000 clones, over 65% found once. Sequencing input: PBMCs. Receptor source: a young man in good health and CMV-seropositive.

CDR3 sequence: CASTFGGKDTQYF. The CDR3 DNA reads TGTGCCAGCACTTTTGGCGGAAAAGATACGCAGTATTTT. The V gene is TRBV7-2, the J gene TRBJ2-3; D ambiguous. Germline CDR1 and CDR2: SGHTA and FQGNSA. V gave up 7 bases and J gave up 5 bases, with 13 bases separating them. The CDR3 spans 13 residues. Using reference TRBV7-2 and TRBJ2-3 for the parts outside the CDR3, the full variable domain is GAGVSQSPSNKVTEKGKDVELRCDPISGHTALYWYRQSLGQGLEFLIYFQGNSAPDKSGLPSDRFSAERTGGSVSTLTIQRTQQEDSAVYLCASTFGGKDTQYFGPGTRLTVL.

V is TRBV15 and J is TRBJ2-5; 8 bases line up with TRBD1. The J call may not be correct, given that the DNA end is closer to TRBJ2-7. Germline CDR1 and CDR2: LNHNV and YYDKDF (reference sequence). The CDR3 is made up of 15 amino acids. This CDR3 reads CATSRDRGRVGEQYF. As DNA, the CDR3 is TGTGCCACCAGCAGAGACAGGGGGCGTGTTGGCGAGCAGTACTTC.

The chain uses TRBV27 and TRBJ2-3, with 12 bases identical to TRBD2. V was clipped by 7 bases and J by 6 bases; unmatched bases: 8. The CDR3 totals 15 residues. Germline V gene lookup returns CDR1 MNHEY and CDR2 SMNVEV (reference sequence). The CDR3 reads CASNPLAGGRDTQYF. The CDR3 DNA is TGTGCCAGCAATCCCCTAGCGGGGGGGCGGGATACGCAGTATTTT.

The V call is TRBV5-1, the J call TRBJ2-3; 10 bases align to TRBD1. This CDR3 region has 13 residues. The germline CDR1 and CDR2 sequences are SGHRS and YFSETQ. With 5 bases clipped from V and 6 bases from J, the junction kept 3 bases outside the gene matches. The CDR3 spells CASRTGGIDTQYF. The CDR3 nucleotides are TGCGCCAGCAGGACAGGGGGCATCGATACGCAGTATTTT.

This clone was observed a handful of times. The chain is built from TRBV7-2 and TRBJ2-2; 7 nucleotides agree with TRBD1. The CDR3 totals 15 residues. V was pared by 6 bases and J by 2 bases, with 6 bases of the junction left unmatched. Looked up from germline, CDR1 is SGHTA and CDR2 is FQGNSA. The CDR3 DNA reads TGTGCCAGCAGTCAGGGACAGCTAAACACCGGGGAGCTGTTTTTT. Protein sequence: CASSQGQLNTGELFF.

The chain joins TRBV9 to TRBJ1-3; 8 bases match TRBD1. The CDR3 has 16 amino acids. Germline assignment: CDR1 SGDLS and CDR2 YYNGEE. V was pared by 0 bases and J by 6 bases, with 8 bases of the junction left unmatched. The CDR3, as DNA: TGTGCCAGCAGCGTAGGACCAACAGGGGGTGAAAACACCATATATTTT. Amino acid sequence: CASSVGPTGGENTIYF.

The chain uses TRBV28 and TRBJ2-1; no reliable D call. The germline gives CDR1 MDHEN, CDR2 SYDVKM. The CDR3 length is 14 residues. Deletions cut 3 bases from V and 1 base from J, with 7 bases between. The CDR3 region has the DNA TGTGCCAGCAGTTTGGAGCGATCCTACAATGAGCAGTTCTTC. Its protein is CASSLERSYNEQFF.

This chain connects TRBV6-1 to TRBJ1-5, with TRBD1 identical over 8 bases. This CDR3 has 14 amino acids. Germline V gene data show CDR1 as MNHNS and CDR2 as SASEGT. V was pared by 3 bases and J by 5 bases, with 3 bases of the junction left unmatched. The DNA of the CDR3 is TGTGCCAGCAGTGATAGACAGGGGTATCAGCCCCAGCATTTT. Translated: CASSDRQGYQPQHF.

The J gene is TRBJ2-6, the V gene TRBV7-8, with D hard to call. There are 17 residues in the CDR3. V lost 1 base to trimming and J lost 4 bases, with 14 bases between them. Germline assignment: CDR1 SGHVS and CDR2 FQNEAQ. CDR3 amino acids: CASSLVPLNSGANVLTF. As DNA, the CDR3 is TGTGCCAGCAGCTTAGTGCCCCTAAATTCAGGGGCCAACGTCCTGACTTTC.

The chain recombines TRBV4-2 with TRBJ1-4; D not certain. The CDR3 sequence is 16 residues long. CDR1 is LGHNA and CDR2 is YNFKEQ in the germline V gene. With 1 base removed from V and 8 bases from J, the gap between germline ends came to 17 bases. CDR3 sequence reads: CASSQVVGQVVEKLFF. The CDR3 nucleotides read TGTGCCAGCAGCCAAGTGGTTGGGCAGGTCGTCGAAAAACTGTTTTTT.

This clone was counted between two and nine times. This CDR3 is CASSAGGGQGAHEQYF. The CDR3 DNA reads as TGTGCCAGCAGCGCAGGCGGGGGACAGGGGGCTCACGAGCAGTACTTC. The rearrangement uses TRBV9 and TRBJ2-7; 12 nucleotides line up with TRBD1. The CDR3 has 16 amino acids. The ends lost 3 bases at V and 5 bases at J; junction bases unmatched: 9. Germline CDR1 reads SGDLS; CDR2 reads YYNGEE.

V and J are TRBV7-2 and TRBJ2-3; TRBD2 might be the D (5 bases). The CDR3 spans 14 residues. Germline CDR1 SGHTA, CDR2 FQGNSA. The germline V and J ends were trimmed by 5 bases and 2 bases, with 11 bases remaining between them. CDR3 bases: TGTGCCAGCAGCCCGAGACTATCCACAGATACGCAGTATTTT. Its protein product is CASSPRLSTDTQYF.

This sequence joins TRBV5-5 and TRBJ2-2; 9 positions agree with TRBD1. Germline lookup yields CDR1 SGHKS and CDR2 YYEKEE (reference sequence). With V trimmed by 4 bases and J by 3 bases, 7 bases remained unmatched. The CDR3 covers 16 residues. For the CDR3, the DNA is TGTGCCAGCAGCACCACAGGGGGCGCGTACACCGGGGAGCTGTTTTTT. Its protein is CASSTTGGAYTGELFF.

The chain carries TRBV27 and TRBJ2-2, with TRBD1 identical over 10 bases. This CDR3 spans 15 amino acids. With 6 bases clipped from V and 8 bases from J, the junction kept 9 bases outside the gene matches. Germline V gives CDR1 MNHEY, CDR2 SMNVEV (reference sequence). DNA for the CDR3: TGTGCCAGCAGGAGCCGGGACAGGGGTATAGGGGAGCTGTTTTTT. It specifies CASRSRDRGIGELFF.

This clone has a handful of counts. The rearrangement links TRBV6-5 to TRBJ1-5; possibly TRBD1 for D (6 bases). The CDR3 extends over 13 amino acids. With 5 bases removed from V and 5 bases from J, the gap between germline ends came to 10 bases. CDR1 and CDR2 from the germline V gene are MNHEY and SVGAGI. The CDR3 is CASSRKGDQPQHF. For the CDR3, the DNA is TGTGCCAGCAGTCGGAAGGGGGATCAGCCCCAGCATTTT.

In regard to this clone: Its ends do not fully match the called genes, so a read error is possible. The rearrangement uses TRBV7-7 and TRBJ2-5; 7 nucleotides line up with TRBD2. The CDR3 loop spans 16 amino acids. Germline V gene data show CDR1 as SSHAT and CDR2 as FNYEAQ (reference sequence). CDR3 amino acids: CASSLGSPGGMETQYF. The DNA of the CDR3 is TGTGCTAGCAGCTTAGGGTCTCCGGGGGGTATGGAGACCCAGTACTTC.

J is TRBJ1-4 and V is TRBV7-9; D gene ambiguous. The CDR3 consists of 13 residues. Trimming removed 0 bases from V and 7 bases from J, with 6 bases in between. Per the germline V gene, CDR1 is SEHNR and CDR2 is FQNEAQ (reference sequence). This CDR3 reads CASSLAEGEKLFF. In DNA form, the CDR3 reads TGTGCCAGCAGCTTAGCCGAGGGTGAAAAACTGTTTTTT.

There are a few counts of this clone. The chain carries TRBV5-1 and TRBJ2-2, with D possibly matching TRBD1 (6 bases). Deletions cut 4 bases from V and 6 bases from J, with 13 bases between. CDR3 length: 14 residues. In germline, CDR1 is SGHRS, CDR2 YFSETQ. CDR3 DNA sequence: TGCGCCAGCAGCCTACTACAGGGAGCCGGGGAGCTGTTTTTT. Amino acids: CASSLLQGAGELFF.

The chain recombines TRBV30 with TRBJ2-3; D gene unclear. Germline V gene data show CDR1 as GTSNPN and CDR2 as SVGIG (reference sequence). CDR3 size: 15 residues. The V end lost 0 bases, the J end lost 0 bases, and 10 bases lay between the germline ends. This CDR3 reads CAWSVSQVSTDTQYF. The CDR3 bases are TGTGCCTGGAGTGTAAGTCAGGTCAGCACAGATACGCAGTATTTT.

This clone is medium-sized within its sample. This chain links TRBV30 with TRBJ1-5, with 11 bases that match TRBD1. Germline V lookup: CDR1 GTSNPN, CDR2 SVGIG (reference sequence). J was trimmed by 0 bases and V by 2 bases; bases with no gene match: 6. The CDR3 spans 17 residues. Here the CDR3 DNA reads TGTGCCTGGAGTAAGGGGACAGGGGGATATAGCAATCAGCCCCAGCATTTT. Its translation is CAWSKGTGGYSNQPQHF.

This clone was observed a handful of times. The CDR3 DNA sequence: TGTGCCAGCAGGAGTCCCTCTAATGAAAAACTGTTTTTT. This translates into CASRSPSNEKLFF. The chain combines TRBV7-9 with TRBJ1-4; no clear D. CDR3 length: 13 residues. The germline V and J ends were trimmed by 6 bases and 3 bases, with 8 bases remaining between them. The germline V gene encodes CDR1 SEHNR and CDR2 FQNEAQ (reference sequence).

The V gene is TRBV4-1, the J gene TRBJ1-4; D not certain. The CDR3 covers 14 residues. CDR1 is MGHRA and CDR2 is YSYEKL in the germline V gene. Trimming pared 4 bases from V and 10 bases from J, leaving 16 bases between. The CDR3 reads CASSPVEDQAKLFF. CDR3 sequence (DNA): TGCGCCAGCAGCCCGGTGGAGGACCAGGCAAAACTGTTTTTT.

Regarding this clone: Germline is not matched at one junction end, which may reflect a read error. The chain has TRBV5-1 and TRBJ1-2; tentative D call: TRBD1 (6 bases). Germline values: CDR1 SGHRS, CDR2 YFSETQ. The CDR3 totals 12 residues. The DNA of the CDR3 is TGCGCCAGCAGCATGGCCTCCGGCAGGGGAGCCTTC. Protein sequence: CASSMASGRGAF.

The sample holds one count of this clone. This chain links TRBV15 with TRBJ1-5, with 10 bases lining up with TRBD1. Germline V gene lookup returns CDR1 LNHNV and CDR2 YYDKDF (reference sequence). This CDR3 has 15 residues. Unmatched junction bases numbered 0, after V lost 3 bases and J lost 1 base. The CDR3 spells CATSRDRGSNQPQHF. The CDR3 nucleotides are TGTGCCACCAGCAGGGACAGGGGGAGCAATCAGCCCCAGCATTTT.

V and J are TRBV15 and TRBJ1-2; D is perhaps TRBD1 (5 bases). V was cut by 1 base and J by 5 bases, with 11 bases left in between. The CDR3 is 14 amino acids. Germline-derived CDR1 and CDR2 are LNHNV and YYDKDF (reference sequence). The chain's CDR3 is CATSRGGGLYGYTF. In nucleotides, the CDR3 is TGTGCCACCAGCAGAGGGGGGGGATTATATGGCTACACCTTC.

The chain joins TRBV6-5 to TRBJ1-1, with TRBD1 identical over 8 bases. V was clipped by 6 bases and J by 8 bases; unmatched bases: 5. Germline-derived CDR1 and CDR2 are MNHEY and SVGAGI. The CDR3 contains 12 residues. DNA of the CDR3: TGTGCCAGCAGACTCCAGGGGGCGGAAGCTTTCTTT. It yields the protein CASRLQGAEAFF.

The rearrangement links TRBV28 to TRBJ2-1; the D gene is possibly TRBD2 (5 bases). The CDR3 totals 16 residues. The germline V gene has CDR1 MDHEN and CDR2 SYDVKM. V dropped 6 bases and J dropped 5 bases, with 20 bases sitting between them. In nucleotides, the CDR3 is TGTGCCAGCAGACGCAGGTTTACAGACGGGAACAATGAGCAGTTCTTC. Protein sequence: CASRRRFTDGNNEQFF. The full variable domain, rest sourced from reference TRBV28 and TRBJ2-1, is DVKVTQSSRYLVKRTGEKVFLECVQDMDHENMFWYRQDPGLGLRLIYFSYDVKMKEKGDIPEGYSVSREKKERFSLILESASTNQTSMYLCASRRRFTDGNNEQFFGPGTRLTVL.